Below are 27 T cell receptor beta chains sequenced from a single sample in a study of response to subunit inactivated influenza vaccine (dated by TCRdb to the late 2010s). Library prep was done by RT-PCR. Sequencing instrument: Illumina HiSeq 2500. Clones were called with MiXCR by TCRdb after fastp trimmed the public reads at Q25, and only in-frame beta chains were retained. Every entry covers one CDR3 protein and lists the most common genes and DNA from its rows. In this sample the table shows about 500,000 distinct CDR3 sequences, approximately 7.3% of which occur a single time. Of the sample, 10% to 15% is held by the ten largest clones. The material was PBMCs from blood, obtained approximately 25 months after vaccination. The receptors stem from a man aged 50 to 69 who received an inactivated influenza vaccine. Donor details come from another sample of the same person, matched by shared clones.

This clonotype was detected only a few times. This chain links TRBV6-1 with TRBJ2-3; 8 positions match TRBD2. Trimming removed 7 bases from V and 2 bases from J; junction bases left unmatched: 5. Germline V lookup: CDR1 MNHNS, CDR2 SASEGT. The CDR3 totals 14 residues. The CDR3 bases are TGTGCCAGCAAGCCGGGGGGGACCACAGATACGCAGTATTTT. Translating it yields CASKPGGTTDTQYF.

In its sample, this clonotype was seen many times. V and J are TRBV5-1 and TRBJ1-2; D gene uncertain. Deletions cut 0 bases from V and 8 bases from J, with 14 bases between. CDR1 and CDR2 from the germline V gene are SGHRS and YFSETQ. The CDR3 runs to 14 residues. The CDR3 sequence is CASSLEAGTEGYTF. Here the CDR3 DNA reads TGCGCCAGCAGCTTGGAAGCAGGAACGGAGGGCTACACCTTC. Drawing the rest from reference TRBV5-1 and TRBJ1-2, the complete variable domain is KAGVTQTPRYLIKTRGQQVTLSCSPISGHRSVSWYQQTPGQGLQFLFEYFSETQRNKGNFPGRFSGRQFSNSRSEMNVSTLELGDSALYLCASSLEAGTEGYTFGSGTRLTVV.

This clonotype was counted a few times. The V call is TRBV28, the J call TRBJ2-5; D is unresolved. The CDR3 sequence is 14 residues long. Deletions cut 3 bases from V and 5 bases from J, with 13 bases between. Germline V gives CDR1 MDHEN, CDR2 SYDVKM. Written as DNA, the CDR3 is TGTGCCAGCAGTTTTGGTTGGGGTTTCGAGACCCAGTACTTC. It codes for CASSFGWGFETQYF.

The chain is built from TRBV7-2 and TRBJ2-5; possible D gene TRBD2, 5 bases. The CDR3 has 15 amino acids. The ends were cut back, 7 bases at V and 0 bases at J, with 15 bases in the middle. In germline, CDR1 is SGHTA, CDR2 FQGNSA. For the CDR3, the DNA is TGTGCCAGCACGTCTTCGGTCGGGAACCAAGAGACCCAGTACTTC. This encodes CASTSSVGNQETQYF.

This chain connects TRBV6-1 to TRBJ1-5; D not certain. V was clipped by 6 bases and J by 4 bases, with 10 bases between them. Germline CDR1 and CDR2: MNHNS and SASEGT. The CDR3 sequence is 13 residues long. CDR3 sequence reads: CASSSTVNQPQHF. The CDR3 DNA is TGTGCCAGCAGCTCGACGGTAAATCAGCCCCAGCATTTT.

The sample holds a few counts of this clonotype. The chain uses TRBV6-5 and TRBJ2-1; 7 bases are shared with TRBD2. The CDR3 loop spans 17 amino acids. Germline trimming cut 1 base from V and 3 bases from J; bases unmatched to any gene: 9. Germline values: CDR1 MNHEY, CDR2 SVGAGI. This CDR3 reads CASSYLLSGGLYNEQFF. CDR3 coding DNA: TGTGCCAGCAGTTACTTGCTCTCGGGAGGTCTCTACAATGAGCAGTTCTTC.

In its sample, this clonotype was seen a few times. DNA of the CDR3: TGTGCCAGCAGCCCGGGGGACAGTGAATGGACTGAAGCTTTCTTT. Protein: CASSPGDSEWTEAFF. The J gene is TRBJ1-1, the V gene TRBV7-2; 7 positions match TRBD1. The germline V gene encodes CDR1 SGHTA and CDR2 FQGNSA. Trimming at V came to 5 bases and at J to 5 bases, leaving 11 bases not matched to a gene. This CDR3 spans 15 amino acids.

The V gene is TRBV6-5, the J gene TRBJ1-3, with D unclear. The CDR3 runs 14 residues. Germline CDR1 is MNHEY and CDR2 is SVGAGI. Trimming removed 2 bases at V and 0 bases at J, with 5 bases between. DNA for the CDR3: TGTGCCAGCAGTTACAGCTCCTCTGGAAACACCATATATTTT. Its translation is CASSYSSSGNTIYF.

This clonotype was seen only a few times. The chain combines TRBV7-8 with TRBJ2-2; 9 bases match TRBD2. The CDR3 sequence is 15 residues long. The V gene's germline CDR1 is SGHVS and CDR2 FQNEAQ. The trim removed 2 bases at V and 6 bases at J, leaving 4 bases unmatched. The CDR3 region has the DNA TGTGCCAGCAGCTTACTAGCGGGATTTTCCGGGGAGCTGTTTTTT. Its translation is CASSLLAGFSGELFF.

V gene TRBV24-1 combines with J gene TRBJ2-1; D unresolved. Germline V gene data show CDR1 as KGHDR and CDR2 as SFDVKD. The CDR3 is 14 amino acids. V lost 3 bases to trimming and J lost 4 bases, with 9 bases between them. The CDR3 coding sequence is TGTGCCACCAGTGATCCCCCCAGGTACAATGAGCAGTTCTTC. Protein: CATSDPPRYNEQFF.

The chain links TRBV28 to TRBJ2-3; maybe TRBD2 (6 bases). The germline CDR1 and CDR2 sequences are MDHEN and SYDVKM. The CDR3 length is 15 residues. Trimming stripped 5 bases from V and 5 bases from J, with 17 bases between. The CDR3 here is CASSLLVGGGDTQYF. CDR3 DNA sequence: TGTGCCAGCAGTCTACTAGTGGGGGGAGGAGATACGCAGTATTTT.

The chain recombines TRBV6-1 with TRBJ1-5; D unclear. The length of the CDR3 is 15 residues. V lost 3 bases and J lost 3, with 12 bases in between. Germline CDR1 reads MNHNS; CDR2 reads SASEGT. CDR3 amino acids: CASSDGRLANQPQHF. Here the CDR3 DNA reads TGTGCCAGCAGTGACGGCCGATTAGCCAATCAGCCCCAGCATTTT.

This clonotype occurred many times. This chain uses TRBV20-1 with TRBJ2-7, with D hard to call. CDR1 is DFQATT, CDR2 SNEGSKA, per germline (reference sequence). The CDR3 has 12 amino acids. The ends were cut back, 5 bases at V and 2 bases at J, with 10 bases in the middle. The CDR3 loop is CSARVSPYEQYF. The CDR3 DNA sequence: TGCAGTGCTCGGGTCTCTCCCTACGAGCAGTACTTC.

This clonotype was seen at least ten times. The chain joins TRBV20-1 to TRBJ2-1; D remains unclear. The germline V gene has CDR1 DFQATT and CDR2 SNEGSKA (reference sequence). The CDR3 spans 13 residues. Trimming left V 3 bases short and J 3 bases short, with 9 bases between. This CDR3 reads CSASRGSYNEQFF. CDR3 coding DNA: TGCAGTGCTAGCCGCGGCAGCTACAATGAGCAGTTCTTC.

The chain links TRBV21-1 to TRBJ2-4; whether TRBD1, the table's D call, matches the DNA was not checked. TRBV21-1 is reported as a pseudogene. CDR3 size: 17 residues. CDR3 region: CASSHGQHKLAKNIQYF. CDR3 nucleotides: TGTGCCAGCAGCCATGGACAGCATAAATTAGCCAAAAACATTCAGTACTTC.

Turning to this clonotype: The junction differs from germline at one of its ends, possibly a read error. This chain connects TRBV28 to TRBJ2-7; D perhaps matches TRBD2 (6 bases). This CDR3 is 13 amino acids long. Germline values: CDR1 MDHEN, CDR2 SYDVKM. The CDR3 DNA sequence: TGTGCCAGCAGCACTCATACCGGGAGAAATCACGGCTTC. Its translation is CASSTHTGRNHGF.

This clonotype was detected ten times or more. The CDR3 protein is CASTHRGYNSPLHF. CDR3 sequence (DNA): TGTGCCAGCACCCACAGGGGTTATAATTCACCCCTCCACTTT. The chain recombines TRBV12-3 or TRBV12-4 with TRBJ1-6, with 7 bases that match TRBD1. With V trimmed by 7 bases and J by 4 bases, 4 bases remained unmatched. The CDR3 totals 14 residues.

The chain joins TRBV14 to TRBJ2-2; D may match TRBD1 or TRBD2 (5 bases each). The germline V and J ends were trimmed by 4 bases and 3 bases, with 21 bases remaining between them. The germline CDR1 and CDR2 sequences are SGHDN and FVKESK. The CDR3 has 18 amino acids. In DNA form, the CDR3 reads TGTGCCAGCAGCCCGGCCCCAGAGGGGCTAGGGGACACCGGGGAGCTGTTTTTT. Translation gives CASSPAPEGLGDTGELFF.

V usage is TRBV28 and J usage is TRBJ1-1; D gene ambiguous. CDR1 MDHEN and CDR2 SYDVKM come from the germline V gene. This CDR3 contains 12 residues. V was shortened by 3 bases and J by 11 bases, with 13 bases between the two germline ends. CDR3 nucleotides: TGTGCCAGCAGTTTTTCATTGGAAGAGGCTTTCTTT. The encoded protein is CASSFSLEEAFF.

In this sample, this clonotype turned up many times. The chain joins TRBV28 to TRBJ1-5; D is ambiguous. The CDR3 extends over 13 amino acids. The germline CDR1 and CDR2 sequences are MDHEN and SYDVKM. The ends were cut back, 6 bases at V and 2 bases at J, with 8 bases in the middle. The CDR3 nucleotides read TGTGCCAGCAGCTTGAGTGGCAATCAGCCCCAGCATTTT. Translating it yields CASSLSGNQPQHF.

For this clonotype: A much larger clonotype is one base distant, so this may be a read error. CDR3 region: CASRPWGEFTEAFF. The CDR3 DNA is TGTGCCAGCAGACCTTGGGGGGAATTCACTGAAGCTTTCTTT. The V and J genes are TRBV9 and TRBJ1-1, with D perhaps matching TRBD1 (5 bases). The V and J ends lost 5 bases and 4 bases respectively, with 15 bases between them. The CDR3 loop spans 14 amino acids. Germline loops: CDR1 SGDLS, CDR2 YYNGEE.

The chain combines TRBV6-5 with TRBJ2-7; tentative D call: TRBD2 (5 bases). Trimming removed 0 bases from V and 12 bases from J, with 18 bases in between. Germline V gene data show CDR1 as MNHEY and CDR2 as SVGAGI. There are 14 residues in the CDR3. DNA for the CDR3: TGTGCCAGCAGTTACTCTTTGGACCCCTCGGGGTGGTACTTC. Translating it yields CASSYSLDPSGWYF.

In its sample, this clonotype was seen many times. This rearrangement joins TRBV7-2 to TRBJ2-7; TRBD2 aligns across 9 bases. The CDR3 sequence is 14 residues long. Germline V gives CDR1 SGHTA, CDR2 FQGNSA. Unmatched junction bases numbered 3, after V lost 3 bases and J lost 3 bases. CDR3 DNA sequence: TGTGCCAGCAGCTTGACTAGCGGACTCTACGAGCAGTACTTC. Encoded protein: CASSLTSGLYEQYF.

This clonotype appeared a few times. This CDR3 reads CATSRVAGDWETQYF. CDR3 DNA sequence: TGTGCCACCAGCAGAGTGGCGGGGGATTGGGAGACCCAGTACTTC. The gene calls are TRBV15 and TRBJ2-5, with 7 bases that match TRBD2. Trimming at V came to 1 base and at J to 5 bases, leaving 7 bases not matched to a gene. This CDR3 spans 15 amino acids. The germline CDR1 and CDR2 sequences are LNHNV and YYDKDF (reference sequence).

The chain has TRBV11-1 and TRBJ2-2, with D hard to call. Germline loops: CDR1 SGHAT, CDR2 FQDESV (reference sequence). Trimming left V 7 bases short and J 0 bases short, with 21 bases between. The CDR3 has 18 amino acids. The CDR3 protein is CASTPPARALSNTGELFF. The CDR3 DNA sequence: TGTGCCAGCACCCCCCCCGCCCGGGCACTATCGAACACCGGGGAGCTGTTTTTT. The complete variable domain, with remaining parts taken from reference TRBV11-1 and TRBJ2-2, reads EAEVAQSPRYKITEKSQAVAFWCDPISGHATLYWYRQILGQGPELLVQFQDESVVDDSQLPKDRFSAERLKGVDSTLKIQPAELGDSAMYLCASTPPARALSNTGELFFGEGSRLTVL.

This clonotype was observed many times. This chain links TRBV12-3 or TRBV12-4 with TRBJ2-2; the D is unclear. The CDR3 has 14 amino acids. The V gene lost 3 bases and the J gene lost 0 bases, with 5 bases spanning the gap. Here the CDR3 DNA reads TGTGCCAGCAGTTTCAGACCGAACACCGGGGAGCTGTTTTTT. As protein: CASSFRPNTGELFF.

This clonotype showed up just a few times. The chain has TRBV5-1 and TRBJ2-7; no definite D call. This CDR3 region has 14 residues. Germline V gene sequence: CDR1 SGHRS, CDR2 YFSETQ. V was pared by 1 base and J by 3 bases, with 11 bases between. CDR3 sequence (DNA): TGCGCCAGCAGCTTGCAAGCCGGCGGCTACGAGCAGTACTTC. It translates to CASSLQAGGYEQYF.